One sample yielded the 17 T cell receptor beta chains listed below, sequenced in a study of CD8 T cells in ankylosing spondylitis. TCRdb passed the 5' RACE reads through MiXCR, listing each CDR3 protein once. The table shows 300,000 to 350,000 distinct CDR3 sequences, with roughly 20% occurring only once. Sequencing was carried out using blood, either unsorted or a sorted T cell fraction (not recorded which). The receptors shown here come from a female donor with ankylosing spondylitis or in good health (not recorded which).

This clonotype was counted between two and nine times. The rearrangement links TRBV5-1 to TRBJ2-1; TRBD1 or TRBD2 may be the D gene (5 bases each). The CDR3 has 12 amino acids. V gave up 5 bases and J gave up 10 bases, with 13 bases separating them. CDR1 and CDR2 (germline): SGHRS, YFSETQ. For the CDR3, the DNA is TGCGCCAGCAGTCCGACCGGGACCGAGCAGTTCTTC. It encodes CASSPTGTEQFF.

The chain recombines TRBV9 with TRBJ2-7, with 7 bases fitting TRBD1. The CDR3 has 14 residues. Germline CDR1 and CDR2: SGDLS and YYNGEE. Trimming cost V 0 bases and J 3 bases; bases outside gene matches: 3. The CDR3: CASSVGAGGYEQYF. Here the CDR3 DNA reads TGTGCCAGCAGCGTAGGAGCAGGGGGCTACGAGCAGTACTTC. Full variable domain (remainder filled in from reference TRBV9 and TRBJ2-7): DSGVTQTPKHLITATGQRVTLRCSPRSGDLSVYWYQQSLDQGLQFLIQYYNGEERAKGNILERFSAQQFPDLHSELNLSSLELGDSALYFCASSVGAGGYEQYFGPGTRLTVT.

This clonotype appeared a few times. The chain combines TRBV29-1 with TRBJ1-1; D is possibly TRBD1 (6 bases). The germline gives CDR1 SQVTM, CDR2 ANQGSEA. The CDR3 is made up of 13 amino acids. The V and J ends lost 4 bases and 5 bases respectively, with 14 bases between them. CDR3 sequence reads: CSVVITGRTEAFF. DNA of the CDR3: TGCAGCGTTGTAATCACAGGGAGGACTGAAGCTTTCTTT.

The chain combines TRBV10-2 with TRBJ2-3, with 11 bases lining up with TRBD2. This CDR3 spans 14 amino acids. Trimming at V came to 7 bases and at J to 5 bases, leaving 5 bases not matched to a gene. Germline lookup yields CDR1 WSHSY and CDR2 SAAADI. In DNA form, the CDR3 reads TGCGCCAGCACAGATAGCGGGAGGGTAGATACGCAGTATTTT. Its protein is CASTDSGRVDTQYF.

The rearrangement joins TRBV29-1 to TRBJ2-1; 13 positions match TRBD2. CDR3 length: 14 amino acids. Trimming at V came to 7 bases and at J to 2 bases, leaving 2 bases not matched to a gene. Per the germline V gene, CDR1 is SQVTM and CDR2 is ANQGSEA. The CDR3 protein is CSAGTSGAYNEQFF. The DNA for the CDR3 is TGCAGCGCTGGGACTAGCGGGGCCTACAATGAGCAGTTCTTC.

The chain uses TRBV7-6 and TRBJ2-7, with D unresolved. The CDR3 runs to 16 residues. Per the germline V gene, CDR1 is SGHVS and CDR2 is FNYEAQ. The ends were cut back, 0 bases at V and 5 bases at J, with 17 bases in the middle. The CDR3 here is CASSLAGSGPTHEQYF. Here the CDR3 DNA reads TGTGCCAGCAGCTTAGCGGGGTCAGGTCCAACTCACGAGCAGTACTTC.

This chain uses TRBV12-3 or TRBV12-4 with TRBJ1-1; possibly TRBD1 for D (5 bases). CDR3 length equals 14 residues. V dropped 6 bases and J dropped 7 bases, with 18 bases sitting between them. The CDR3 spells CASSRSYRQLEAFF. The CDR3 nucleotides are TGTGCCAGCAGCCGCAGCTACCGACAGCTTGAAGCTTTCTTT.

The chain is built from TRBV20-1 and TRBJ2-1; D gene uncertain. This CDR3 region has 11 residues. V lost 3 bases and J 8 bases, leaving 8 bases between the germline ends. From germline, CDR1 is DFQATT and CDR2 SNEGSKA (reference sequence). CDR3 loop: CSASYSHEQFF. DNA of the CDR3: TGCAGTGCTAGCTACAGTCATGAGCAGTTCTTC.

This clonotype has just a few counts. The V call is TRBV10-3, the J call TRBJ2-7, with 11 bases identical to TRBD1. Germline CDR1 ENHRY, CDR2 SYGVKD. The CDR3 sequence is 12 residues long. Trimming at V came to 11 bases and at J to 5 bases, leaving 5 bases not matched to a gene. Here the CDR3 DNA reads TGTGCCGCGAGGACAGGGGGCAACGAGCAGTACTTC. It specifies CAARTGGNEQYF.

This clonotype showed up just a few times. The chain has TRBV5-1 and TRBJ2-1; 7 nucleotides match TRBD2. This CDR3 spans 15 amino acids. Germline V gene sequence: CDR1 SGHRS, CDR2 YFSETQ. J lost 6 bases, V lost 6 bases, and 12 bases had no gene match. CDR3 in DNA: TGCGCCAGCACCCGACGGGGAGGGCCTAGCAATGAGCAGTTCTTC. It yields the protein CASTRRGGPSNEQFF.

This clonotype was found a few times. The V call is TRBV20-1, the J call TRBJ2-7; the match to TRBD1 covers 8 bases. Germline V gene data show CDR1 as DFQATT and CDR2 as SNEGSKA (reference sequence). J lost 7 bases, V lost 4 bases, and 15 bases had no gene match. The CDR3 sequence is 15 residues long. This CDR3 reads CSAMSTLGQGREQYF. The CDR3 region has the DNA TGCAGTGCTATGTCGACATTAGGACAGGGTAGGGAGCAGTACTTC.

The chain recombines TRBV7-9 with TRBJ2-1, with 7 bases matching TRBD2. This CDR3 spans 15 amino acids. J gave up 5 bases and V 1 base, and 5 bases lay outside the gene matches. Looked up from germline, CDR1 is SEHNR and CDR2 is FQNEAQ (reference sequence). In DNA form, the CDR3 reads TGTGCCAGCAGCTTAGATCTAGCGGTCGACAATGAGCAGTTCTTC. Amino acids: CASSLDLAVDNEQFF.

This chain uses TRBV12-3 or TRBV12-4 with TRBJ1-5; TRBD1 is a possible D gene (5 bases). Trimming removed 6 bases from V and 2 bases from J, with 14 bases in between. The CDR3 runs to 15 residues. CDR3 residues: CASRKDSGGNQPQHF. CDR3 nucleotide sequence: TGTGCCAGCAGGAAAGACAGCGGTGGCAATCAGCCCCAGCATTTT.

V gene TRBV5-1 combines with J gene TRBJ2-1; 7 positions agree with TRBD2. The CDR3 covers 14 residues. V trimming: 7 bases; J trimming: 1 base; junction bases outside the gene matches: 5. Germline CDR1 is SGHRS and CDR2 is YFSETQ. As DNA, the CDR3 is TGCGCCAGCTACTCTAGCGGATCCTACAATGAGCAGTTCTTC. This sequence encodes CASYSSGSYNEQFF.

This clonotype was seen only a few times. V gene TRBV6-1 combines with J gene TRBJ1-1; weak D call: TRBD1 (6 bases). The ends were cut back, 7 bases at V and 0 bases at J, with 15 bases in the middle. The CDR3 totals 15 residues. Germline CDR1 and CDR2: MNHNS and SASEGT. The CDR3 DNA sequence: TGTGCCAGCAATCAAGGGTGGGACATGAACACTGAAGCTTTCTTT. It is translated as CASNQGWDMNTEAFF.

Only a few counts were recorded for this clonotype. The chain combines TRBV6-5 with TRBJ1-2; D not resolved. The CDR3 is 14 residues long. Trimming removed 4 bases from V and 4 bases from J, with 13 bases in between. Germline V gives CDR1 MNHEY, CDR2 SVGAGI. CDR3 nucleotide sequence: TGTGCCAGCAGTTCCCGACTCTCAGTCTATGGCTACACCTTC. Its translation is CASSSRLSVYGYTF.

The table lists this clonotype with a few counts. The V and J genes are TRBV15 and TRBJ2-1, with 11 bases that match TRBD2. The germline V gene has CDR1 LNHNV and CDR2 YYDKDF (reference sequence). J lost 7 bases, V lost 1 base, and 3 bases had no gene match. This CDR3 is 15 amino acids long. The CDR3 is CATSRAASGGNEQFF. CDR3 sequence (DNA): TGTGCCACCAGCAGAGCGGCTAGCGGGGGGAATGAGCAGTTCTTC.